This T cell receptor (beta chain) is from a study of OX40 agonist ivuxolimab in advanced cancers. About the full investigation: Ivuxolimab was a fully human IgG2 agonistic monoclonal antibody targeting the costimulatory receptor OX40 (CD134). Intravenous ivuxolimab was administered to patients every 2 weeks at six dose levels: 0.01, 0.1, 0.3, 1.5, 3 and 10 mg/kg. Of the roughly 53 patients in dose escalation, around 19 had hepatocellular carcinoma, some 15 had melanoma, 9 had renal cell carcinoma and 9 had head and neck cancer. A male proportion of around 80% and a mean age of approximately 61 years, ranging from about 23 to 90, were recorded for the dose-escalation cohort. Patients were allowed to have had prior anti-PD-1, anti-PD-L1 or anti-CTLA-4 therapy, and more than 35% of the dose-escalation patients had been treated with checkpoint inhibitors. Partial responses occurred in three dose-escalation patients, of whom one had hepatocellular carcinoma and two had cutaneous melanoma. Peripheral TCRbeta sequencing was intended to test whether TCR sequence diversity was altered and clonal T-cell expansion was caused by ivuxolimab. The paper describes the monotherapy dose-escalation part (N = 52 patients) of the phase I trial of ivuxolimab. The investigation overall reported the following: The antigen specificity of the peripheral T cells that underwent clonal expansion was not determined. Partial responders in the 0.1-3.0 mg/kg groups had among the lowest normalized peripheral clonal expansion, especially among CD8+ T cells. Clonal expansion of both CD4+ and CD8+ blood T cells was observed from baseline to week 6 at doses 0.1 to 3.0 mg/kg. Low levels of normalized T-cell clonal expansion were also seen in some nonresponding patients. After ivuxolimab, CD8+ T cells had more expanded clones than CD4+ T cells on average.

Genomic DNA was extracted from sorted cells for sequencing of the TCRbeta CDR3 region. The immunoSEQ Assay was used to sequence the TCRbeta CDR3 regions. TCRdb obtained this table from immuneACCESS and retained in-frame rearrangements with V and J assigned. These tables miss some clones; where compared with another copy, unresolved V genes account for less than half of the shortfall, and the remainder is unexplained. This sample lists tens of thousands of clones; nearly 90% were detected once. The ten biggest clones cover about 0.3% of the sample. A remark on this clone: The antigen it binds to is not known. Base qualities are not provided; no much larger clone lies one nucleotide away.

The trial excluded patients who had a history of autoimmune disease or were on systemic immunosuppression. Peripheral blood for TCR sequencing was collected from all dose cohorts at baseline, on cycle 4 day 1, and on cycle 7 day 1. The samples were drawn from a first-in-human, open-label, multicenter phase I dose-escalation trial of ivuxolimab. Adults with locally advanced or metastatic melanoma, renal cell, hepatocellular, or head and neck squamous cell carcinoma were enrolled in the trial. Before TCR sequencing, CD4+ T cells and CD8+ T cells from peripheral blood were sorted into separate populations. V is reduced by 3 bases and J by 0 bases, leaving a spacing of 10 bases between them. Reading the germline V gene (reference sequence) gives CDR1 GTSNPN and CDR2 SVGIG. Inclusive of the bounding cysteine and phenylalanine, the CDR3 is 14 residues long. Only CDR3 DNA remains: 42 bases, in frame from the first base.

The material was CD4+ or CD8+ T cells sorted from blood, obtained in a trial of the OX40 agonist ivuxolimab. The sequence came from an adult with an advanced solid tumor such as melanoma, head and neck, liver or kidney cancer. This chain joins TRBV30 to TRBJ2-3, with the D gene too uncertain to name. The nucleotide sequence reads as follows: TGTGCCTGGAGCCCCCGGAGCAGCACAGATACGCAGTATTTT. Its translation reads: CAWSPRSSTDTQYF. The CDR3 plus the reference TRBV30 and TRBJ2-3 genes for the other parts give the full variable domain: SQTIHQWPATLVQPVGSPLSLECTVEGTSNPNLYWYRQAAGRGLQLLFYSVGIGQISSEVPQNLSASRPQDRQFILSSKKLLLSDSGFYLCAWSPRSSTDTQYFGPGTRLTVL.